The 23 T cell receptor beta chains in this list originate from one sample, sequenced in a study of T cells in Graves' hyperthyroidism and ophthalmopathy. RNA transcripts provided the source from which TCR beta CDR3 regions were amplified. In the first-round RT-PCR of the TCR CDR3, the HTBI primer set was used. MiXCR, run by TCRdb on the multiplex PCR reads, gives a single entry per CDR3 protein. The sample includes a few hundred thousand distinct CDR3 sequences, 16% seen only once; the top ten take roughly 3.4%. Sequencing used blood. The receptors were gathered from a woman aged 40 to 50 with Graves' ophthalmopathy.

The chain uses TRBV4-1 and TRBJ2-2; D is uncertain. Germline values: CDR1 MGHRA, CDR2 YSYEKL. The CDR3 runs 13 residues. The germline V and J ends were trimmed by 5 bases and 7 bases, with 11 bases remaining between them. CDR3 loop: CASSARLSGELFF. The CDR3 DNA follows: TGCGCCAGCAGCGCTCGCCTAAGCGGGGAGCTGTTTTTT.

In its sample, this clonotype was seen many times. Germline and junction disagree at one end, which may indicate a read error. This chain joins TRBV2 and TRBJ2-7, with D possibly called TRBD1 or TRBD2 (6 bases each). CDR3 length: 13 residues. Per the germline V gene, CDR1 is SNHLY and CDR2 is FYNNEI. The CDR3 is CASNEGGSYEQYF. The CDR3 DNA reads TGTGCAAGCAATGAGGGGGGCTCCTACGAGCAGTACTTC.

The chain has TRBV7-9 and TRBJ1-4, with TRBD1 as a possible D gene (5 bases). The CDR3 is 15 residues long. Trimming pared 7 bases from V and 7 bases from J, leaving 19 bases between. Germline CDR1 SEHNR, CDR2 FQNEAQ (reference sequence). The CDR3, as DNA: TGTGCCAGCAAAACGTCAAGGGGAGGAAGTGAAAAACTGTTTTTT. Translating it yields CASKTSRGGSEKLFF. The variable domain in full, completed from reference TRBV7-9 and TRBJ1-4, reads DTGVSQNPRHKITKRGQNVTFRCDPISEHNRLYWYRQTLGQGPEFLTYFQNEAQLEKSRLLSDRFSAERPKGSFSTLEIQRTEQGDSAMYLCASKTSRGGSEKLFFGSGTQLSVL.

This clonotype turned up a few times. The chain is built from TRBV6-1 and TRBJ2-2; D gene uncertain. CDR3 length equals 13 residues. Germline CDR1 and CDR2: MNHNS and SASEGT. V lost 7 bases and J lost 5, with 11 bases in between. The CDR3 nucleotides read TGTGCCAGCACCCCGATCATAACCGGGGAGCTGTTTTTT. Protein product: CASTPIITGELFF.

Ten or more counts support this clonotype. Here the CDR3 reads CASSFTWTGRDTQYF. The CDR3 DNA sequence: TGTGCCAGCAGTTTCACCTGGACAGGGCGGGATACGCAGTATTTT. V is TRBV28 and J is TRBJ2-3, with 8 bases aligning to TRBD1. The CDR3 has 15 amino acids. Germline CDR1 and CDR2: MDHEN and SYDVKM. V shed 3 bases, J shed 6 bases, and the junction held 8 bases outside the gene matches.

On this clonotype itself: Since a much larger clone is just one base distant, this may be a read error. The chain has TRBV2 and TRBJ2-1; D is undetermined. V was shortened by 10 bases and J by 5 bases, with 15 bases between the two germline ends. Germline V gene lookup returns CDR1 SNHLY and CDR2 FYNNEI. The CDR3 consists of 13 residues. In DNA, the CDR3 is TGTGCCACCCCGAACCAAAAAAACAATGAGCAGTTCTTC. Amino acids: CATPNQKNNEQFF.

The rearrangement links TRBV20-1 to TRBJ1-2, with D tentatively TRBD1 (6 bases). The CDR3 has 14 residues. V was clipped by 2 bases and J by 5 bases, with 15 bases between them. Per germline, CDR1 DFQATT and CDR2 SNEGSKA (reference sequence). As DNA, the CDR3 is TGCAGTGCTAGATTTCCCGAACAGGGATATGGCTACACCTTC. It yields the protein CSARFPEQGYGYTF.

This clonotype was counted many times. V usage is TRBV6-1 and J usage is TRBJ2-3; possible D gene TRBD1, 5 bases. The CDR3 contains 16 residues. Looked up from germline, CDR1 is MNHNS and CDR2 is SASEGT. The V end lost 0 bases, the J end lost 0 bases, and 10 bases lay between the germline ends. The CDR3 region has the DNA TGTGCCAGCAGTGAAGCGCTGGGGCTAAGCACAGATACGCAGTATTTT. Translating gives CASSEALGLSTDTQYF.

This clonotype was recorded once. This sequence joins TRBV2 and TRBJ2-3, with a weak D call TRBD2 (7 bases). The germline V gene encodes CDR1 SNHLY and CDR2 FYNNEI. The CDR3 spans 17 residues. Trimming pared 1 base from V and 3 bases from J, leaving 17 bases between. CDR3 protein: CASSEVGGRSGTDTQYF. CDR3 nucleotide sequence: TGTGCCAGCAGTGAAGTGGGGGGGCGATCAGGGACAGATACGCAGTATTTT.

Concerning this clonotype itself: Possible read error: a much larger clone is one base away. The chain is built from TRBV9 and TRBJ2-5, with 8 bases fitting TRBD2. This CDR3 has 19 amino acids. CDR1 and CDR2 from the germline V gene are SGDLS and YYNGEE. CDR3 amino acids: CASSVSGRSSLAGGEAQYF. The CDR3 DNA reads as TGTGCCAGCAGCGTATCGGGAAGAAGCAGCCTAGCGGGTGGAGAGGCCCAGTACTTC.

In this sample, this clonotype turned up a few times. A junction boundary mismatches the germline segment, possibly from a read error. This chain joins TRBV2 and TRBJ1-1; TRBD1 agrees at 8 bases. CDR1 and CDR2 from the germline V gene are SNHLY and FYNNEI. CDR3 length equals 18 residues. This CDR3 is CVSTPGQGRPGGNTEAFF. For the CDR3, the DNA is TGTGTCAGCACCCCCGGACAGGGCCGCCCAGGGGGGAACACTGAAGCTTTCTTT.

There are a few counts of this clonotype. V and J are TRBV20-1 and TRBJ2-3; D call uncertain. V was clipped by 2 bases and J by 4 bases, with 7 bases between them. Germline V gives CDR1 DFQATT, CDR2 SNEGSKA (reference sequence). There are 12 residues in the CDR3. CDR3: CSARWLADTQYF. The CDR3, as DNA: TGCAGTGCTAGATGGTTAGCAGATACGCAGTATTTT.

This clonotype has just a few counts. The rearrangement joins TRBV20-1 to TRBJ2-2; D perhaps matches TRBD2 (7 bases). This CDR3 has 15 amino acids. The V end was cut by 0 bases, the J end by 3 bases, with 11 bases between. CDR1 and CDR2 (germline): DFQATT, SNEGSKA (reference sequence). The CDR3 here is CSARDGGRDTGELFF. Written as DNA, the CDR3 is TGCAGTGCTAGAGACGGGGGGCGGGACACCGGGGAGCTGTTTTTT.

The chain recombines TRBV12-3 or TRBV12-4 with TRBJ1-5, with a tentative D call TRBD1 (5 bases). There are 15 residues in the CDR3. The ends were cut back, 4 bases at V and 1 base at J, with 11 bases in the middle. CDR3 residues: CASSSHQGSNQPQHF. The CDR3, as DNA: TGTGCCAGCAGTTCGCACCAGGGAAGCAATCAGCCCCAGCATTTT.

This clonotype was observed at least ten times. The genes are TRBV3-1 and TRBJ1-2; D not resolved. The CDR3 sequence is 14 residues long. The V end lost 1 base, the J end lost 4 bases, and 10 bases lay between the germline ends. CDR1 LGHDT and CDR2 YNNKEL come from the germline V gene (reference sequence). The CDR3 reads CASSQAWAGYGYTF. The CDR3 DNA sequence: TGTGCCAGCAGCCAAGCGTGGGCCGGCTATGGCTACACCTTC. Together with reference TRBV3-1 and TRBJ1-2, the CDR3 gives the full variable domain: DTAVSQTPKYLVTQMGNDKSIKCEQNLGHDTMYWYKQDSKKFLKIMFSYNNKELIINETVPNRFSPKSPDKAHLNLHINSLELGDSAVYFCASSQAWAGYGYTFGSGTRLTVV.

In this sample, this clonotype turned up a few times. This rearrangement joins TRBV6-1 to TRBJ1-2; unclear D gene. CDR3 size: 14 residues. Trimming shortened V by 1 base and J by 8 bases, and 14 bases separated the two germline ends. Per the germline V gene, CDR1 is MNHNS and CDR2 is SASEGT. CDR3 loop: CASSEGSISIGYTF. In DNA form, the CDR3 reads TGTGCCAGCAGTGAAGGGTCGATCTCTATAGGCTACACCTTC.

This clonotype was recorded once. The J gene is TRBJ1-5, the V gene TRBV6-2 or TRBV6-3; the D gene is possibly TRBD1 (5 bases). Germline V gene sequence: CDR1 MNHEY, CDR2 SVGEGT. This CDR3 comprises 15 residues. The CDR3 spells CPTREALGGGQPQHF. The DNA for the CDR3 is TGTCCGACGCGGGAAGCTTTGGGGGGTGGTCAGCCCCAGCATTTT.

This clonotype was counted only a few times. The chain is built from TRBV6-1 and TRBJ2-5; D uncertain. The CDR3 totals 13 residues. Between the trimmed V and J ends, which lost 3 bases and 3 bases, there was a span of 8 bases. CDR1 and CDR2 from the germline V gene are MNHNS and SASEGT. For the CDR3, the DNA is TGTGCCAGCAGTGACGGCAATGAAGAGACCCAGTACTTC. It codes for CASSDGNEETQYF.

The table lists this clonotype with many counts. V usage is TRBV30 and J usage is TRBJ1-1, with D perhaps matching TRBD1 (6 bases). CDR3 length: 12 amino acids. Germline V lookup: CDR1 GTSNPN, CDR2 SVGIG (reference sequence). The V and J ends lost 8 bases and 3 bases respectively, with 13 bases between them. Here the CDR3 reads CAKGGLDTEAFF. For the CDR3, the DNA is TGTGCCAAGGGGGGGTTGGACACTGAAGCTTTCTTT.

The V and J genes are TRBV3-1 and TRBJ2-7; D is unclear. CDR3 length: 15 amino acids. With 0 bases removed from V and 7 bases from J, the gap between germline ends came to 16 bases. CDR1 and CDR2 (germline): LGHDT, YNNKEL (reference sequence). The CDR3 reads CASSQEISSLGEQYF. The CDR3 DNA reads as TGTGCCAGCAGCCAAGAAATAAGCTCGCTTGGGGAGCAGTACTTC.

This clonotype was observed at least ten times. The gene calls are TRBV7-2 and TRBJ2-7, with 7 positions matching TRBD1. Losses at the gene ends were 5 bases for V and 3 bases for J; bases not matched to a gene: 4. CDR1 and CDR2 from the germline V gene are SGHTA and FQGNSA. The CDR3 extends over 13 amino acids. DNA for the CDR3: TGTGCCAGCAGCCAAGACAGGGTCTACGAGCAGTACTTC. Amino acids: CASSQDRVYEQYF. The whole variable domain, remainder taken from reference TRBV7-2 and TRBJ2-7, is GAGVSQSPSNKVTEKGKDVELRCDPISGHTALYWYRQSLGQGLEFLIYFQGNSAPDKSGLPSDRFSAERTGGSVSTLTIQRTQQEDSAVYLCASSQDRVYEQYFGPGTRLTVT.

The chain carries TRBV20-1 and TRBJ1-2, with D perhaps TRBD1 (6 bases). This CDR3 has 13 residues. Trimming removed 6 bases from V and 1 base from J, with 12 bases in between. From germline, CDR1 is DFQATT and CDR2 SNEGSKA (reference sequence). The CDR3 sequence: CSATRGYNYGYTF. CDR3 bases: TGCAGTGCCACCAGGGGATATAACTATGGCTACACCTTC.

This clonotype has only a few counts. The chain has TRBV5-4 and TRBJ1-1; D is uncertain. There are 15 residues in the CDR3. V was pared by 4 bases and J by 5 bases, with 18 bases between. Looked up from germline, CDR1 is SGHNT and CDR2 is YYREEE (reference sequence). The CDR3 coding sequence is TGTGCCAGCAGCCGATTTGCCAACGAAAGGACTGAAGCTTTCTTT. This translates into CASSRFANERTEAFF.